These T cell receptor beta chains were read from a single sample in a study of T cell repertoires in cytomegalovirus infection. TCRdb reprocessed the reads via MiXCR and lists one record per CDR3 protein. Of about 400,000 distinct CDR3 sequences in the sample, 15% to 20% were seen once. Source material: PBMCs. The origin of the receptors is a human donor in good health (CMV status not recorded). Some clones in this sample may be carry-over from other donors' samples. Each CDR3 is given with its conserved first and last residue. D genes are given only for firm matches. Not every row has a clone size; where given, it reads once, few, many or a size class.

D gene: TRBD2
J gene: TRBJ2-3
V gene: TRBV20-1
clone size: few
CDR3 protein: CSASSGSWGDTQYF
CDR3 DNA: TGCAGTGCTAGCAGCGGGAGCTGGGGAGATACGCAGTATTTT

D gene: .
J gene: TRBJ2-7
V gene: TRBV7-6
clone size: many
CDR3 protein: CASSLAALGTYEQYF
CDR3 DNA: TGTGCCAGCAGCTTAGCGGCATTAGGCACCTACGAGCAGTACTTC

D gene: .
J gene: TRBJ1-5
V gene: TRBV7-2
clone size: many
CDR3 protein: CASSMTSNQPQHF
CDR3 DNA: TGTGCCAGCAGTATGACGAGCAATCAGCCCCAGCATTTT

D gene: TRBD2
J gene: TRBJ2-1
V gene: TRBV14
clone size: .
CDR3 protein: CASSQASTAGEQFF
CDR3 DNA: TGTGCCAGCAGCCAAGCAAGTACAGCGGGAGAGCAGTTCTTC

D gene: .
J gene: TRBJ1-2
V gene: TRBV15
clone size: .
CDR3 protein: CATSLGRGMVYGYTF
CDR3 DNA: TGTGCCACCAGCCTAGGCAGGGGTATGGTCTATGGCTACACCTTC

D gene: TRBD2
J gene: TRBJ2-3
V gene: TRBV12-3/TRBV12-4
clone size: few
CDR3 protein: CASRGFGGLTDTQYF
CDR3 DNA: TGTGCCAGCAGGGGGTTCGGGGGGTTAACAGATACGCAGTATTTT

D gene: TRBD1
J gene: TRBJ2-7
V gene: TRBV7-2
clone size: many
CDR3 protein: CASSFRTGSDEQYF
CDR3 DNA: TGTGCCAGCAGCTTCCGGACAGGGTCCGACGAGCAGTACTTC

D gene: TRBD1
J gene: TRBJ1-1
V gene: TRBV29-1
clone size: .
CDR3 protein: CSVAGQGKIEAFF
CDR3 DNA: TGCAGCGTTGCGGGACAGGGAAAAATTGAAGCTTTCTTT

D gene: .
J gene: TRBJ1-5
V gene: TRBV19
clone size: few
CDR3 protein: CASSIGRDQPQHF
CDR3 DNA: TGTGCCAGTAGTATTGGTCGGGATCAGCCCCAGCATTTT

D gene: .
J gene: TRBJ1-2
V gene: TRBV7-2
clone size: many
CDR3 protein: CASSLTRGSGYGYTF
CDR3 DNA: TGTGCCAGCAGCCTAACCAGGGGCAGCGGCTATGGCTACACCTTC

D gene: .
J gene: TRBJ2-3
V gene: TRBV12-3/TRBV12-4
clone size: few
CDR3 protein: CASTVRGWSSTDTQYF
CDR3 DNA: TGTGCCAGCACCGTGCGGGGTTGGTCTAGCACAGATACGCAGTATTTT

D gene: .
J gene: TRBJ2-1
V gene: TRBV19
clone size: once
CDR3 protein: CGSSIGSSYNEQFF
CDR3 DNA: TGTGGCAGTAGTATAGGGAGCTCCTACAATGAGCAGTTCTTC

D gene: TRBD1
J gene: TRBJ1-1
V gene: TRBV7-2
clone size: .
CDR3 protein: CASSLRRAGGDEAFF
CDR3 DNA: TGTGCCAGCAGCTTACGGCGGGCAGGGGGGGATGAAGCTTTCTTT

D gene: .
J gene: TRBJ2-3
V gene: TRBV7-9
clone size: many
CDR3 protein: CASSPGGIAGRSTDTQYF
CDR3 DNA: TGTGCCAGCAGCCCAGGGGGCATAGCGGGAAGAAGCACAGATACGCAGTATTTT